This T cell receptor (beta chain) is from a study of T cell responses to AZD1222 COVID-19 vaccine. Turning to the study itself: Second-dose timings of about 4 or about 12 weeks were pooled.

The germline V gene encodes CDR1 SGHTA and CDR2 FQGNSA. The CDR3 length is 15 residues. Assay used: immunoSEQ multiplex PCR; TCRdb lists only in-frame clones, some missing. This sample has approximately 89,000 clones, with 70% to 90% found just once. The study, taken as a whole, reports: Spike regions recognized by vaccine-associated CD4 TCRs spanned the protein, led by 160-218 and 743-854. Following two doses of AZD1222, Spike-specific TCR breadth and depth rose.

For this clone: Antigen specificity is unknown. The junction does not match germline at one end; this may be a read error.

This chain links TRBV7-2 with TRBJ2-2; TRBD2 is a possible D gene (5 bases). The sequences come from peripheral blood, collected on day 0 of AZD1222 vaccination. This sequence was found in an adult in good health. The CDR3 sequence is CASSLAVANTGELFF. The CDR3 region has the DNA TGTGCCAGCAGCTTAGCGGTAGCGAATACCGGGGAGCTGTTTTTT.